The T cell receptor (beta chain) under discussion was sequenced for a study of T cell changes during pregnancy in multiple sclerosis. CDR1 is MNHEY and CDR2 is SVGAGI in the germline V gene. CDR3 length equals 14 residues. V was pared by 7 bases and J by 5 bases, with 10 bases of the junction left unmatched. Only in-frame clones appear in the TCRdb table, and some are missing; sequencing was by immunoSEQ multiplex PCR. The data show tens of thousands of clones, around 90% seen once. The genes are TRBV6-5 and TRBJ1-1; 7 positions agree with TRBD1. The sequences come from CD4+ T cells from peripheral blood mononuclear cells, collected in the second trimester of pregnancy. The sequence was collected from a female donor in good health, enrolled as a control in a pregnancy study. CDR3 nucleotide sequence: TGTGCCAGCACCAAGACAGGGTTTAGGACTGAAGCTTTCTTT. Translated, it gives CASTKTGFRTEAFF.